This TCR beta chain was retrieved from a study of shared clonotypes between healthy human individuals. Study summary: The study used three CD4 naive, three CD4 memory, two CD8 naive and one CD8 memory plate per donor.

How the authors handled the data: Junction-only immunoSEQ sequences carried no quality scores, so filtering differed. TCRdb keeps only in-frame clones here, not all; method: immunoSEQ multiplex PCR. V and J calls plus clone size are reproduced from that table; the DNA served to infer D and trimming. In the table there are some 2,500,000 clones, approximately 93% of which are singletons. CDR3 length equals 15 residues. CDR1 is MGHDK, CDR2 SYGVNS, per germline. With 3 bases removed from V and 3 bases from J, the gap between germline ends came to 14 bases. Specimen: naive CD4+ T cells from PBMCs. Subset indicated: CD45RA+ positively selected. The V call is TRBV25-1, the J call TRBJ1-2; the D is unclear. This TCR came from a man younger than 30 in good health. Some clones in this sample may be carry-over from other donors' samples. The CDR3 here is CASSDGRNTHYGYTF. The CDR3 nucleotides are TGTGCCAGCAGTGACGGACGGAATACCCACTATGGCTACACCTTC.